This TCR beta chain was recovered during a study of shared clonotypes between healthy human individuals (dated by TCRdb to the early 2020s). In the study overall: Two women and three men aged 18 to 49 years were included in the cohort. Per donor, three plates each were used for CD4 naive and CD4 memory, two for CD8 naive, and one for CD8 memory. To estimate repertoire size and how much clonotypes are shared between individuals, the study performed deep sequencing of blood TCR repertoires from a handful of healthy adults. Per donor, leukapheresis produced somewhere between about 0.94 and 8.9 billion PBMCs. To increase sequencing depth and limit assay-specific biases, different laboratories used diverse techniques to prepare libraries and sequence TCR repertoires.

Donors were healthy HIV-negative adults with no recently reported acute infections or vaccinations. All donors were Caucasian adults living in Nashville, Tennessee, USA. Magnetic negative selection was used to enrich CD4+ T cells, after which naive cells were positively selected on CD45RA and the negative fraction became the memory subset. Blood was collected by leukapheresis, and PBMCs were isolated by Ficoll-Histopaque density gradient centrifugation and then cryopreserved in liquid nitrogen vapor phase. Analytical flow cytometry was used to check the purity and quantity of every magnetically sorted T cell population. Genomic DNA was isolated from each sorted fraction and quantified by UV absorbance on a Nanodrop 2000c. As concerns this clone: Its cognate antigen has yet to be identified. Qualities for individual bases were not recorded, and no much larger clone is one base off. The same CDR3 also results from other DNA sequences found in this sample.

TCR CDR3 regions were amplified from genomic DNA by multiplex PCR using the deep immunoSEQ assay. Extracted genomic DNA from each cell subset was spread evenly across all wells of several immunoSEQ 96-well plates, with each plate serving as a replicate. For sorted subsets, 200 to 250 ng genomic DNA, equal to about 30,000 T cell genomes, was loaded into each replicate PCR. The purified libraries were quantified using a Qubit 3.0 fluorometer, sized with a Bioanalyzer 2100, and then quantified again using the KAPA Library Quantification kit. Every immunoSEQ 96-well plate was sequenced on a separate single-read 150-cycle Illumina NextSeq 550 flow cell. Turning to the authors' computational methods: The immunoSEQ output contained only junctional sequences without quality scores, so filtering could not match that applied to full-length reads. Sequences were annotated with PyIR, a Python wrapper for IgBLAST v1.9, and V/J genes and CDR3 were assigned using IMGT germline references. Reads were removed for weak V/J assignments (E-value above 1e-6), missing CDR3, stop codons, out-of-frame junctions, or ambiguous translated residues. A V3J clonotype was defined by an identical inferred V gene, J gene, and CDR3 amino acid sequence. Percentage overlap between repertoires was calculated by dividing the number of shared unique clonotypes by the size of the smaller repertoire. Three approaches were used to assess repertoire richness: RTK rarefaction, the Chao1 estimator, and Recon v2.1 estimates of unobserved clonotypes. OLGA was used to compute generation probabilities for all TCRbeta clonotypes that the gDNA method yielded from a handful of donors. Entries here come from immuneACCESS through TCRdb and include only in-frame sequences with V and J called. Some clones fail to appear in such tables; in the studies checked, an unresolved V gene covers under half of the shortfall, and the cause of the remainder is unknown. V, J and clone size are those of that table, while D and trimming were read from the DNA. This sample holds more than 2,000,000 clones; around 94% were observed only once. Of the sample, about 0.13% falls within the top ten clones.

In the germline V gene, CDR1 corresponds to SNHLY and CDR2 to FYNNEI. V is reduced by 3 bases and J by 2 bases, leaving a spacing of 1 base between them. From cysteine to phenylalanine, the CDR3 is 11 amino acids long. This entry keeps only the CDR3 DNA: 33 bases, framed from base 1. Study-level results and caveats: Larger estimated clonotype richness was generally found for naive subsets than for memory subsets. Sampling was restricted to blood, and TCR repertoires in tissues likely differ from the TCR repertoires found in blood. Sharing across a few donors was observed for roughly 5.4% of naive CD4, 3.5% of naive CD8, over 2% of memory CD4, and around 0.4% of memory CD8 clonotypes. Based on pairwise subsampling, the degree of clonotype sharing among donors was expected to be affected by sequencing depth. Compared with non-shared clonotypes, clonotypes shared by all four sorted-subset donors had higher generation probabilities. Because the study included a small number of donors, the genetic and exposure-history diversity represented was limited. Rarefaction of sorted-subset datasets indicated incomplete sequencing despite the large sequencing depth.

The sample comprised naive CD4+ T cells sorted from blood. What the cell subset or site label conveys for this sample: CD45RA+ positively selected. Recombination linked TRBV2 to TRBJ1-2; the D gene remains uncertain. The receptor's source is a man aged 18 to 30 in good health. For the CDR3, the sequence is CASSENYGYTF. The DNA is as follows: TGTGCCAGCAGTGAGAACTATGGCTACACCTTC.